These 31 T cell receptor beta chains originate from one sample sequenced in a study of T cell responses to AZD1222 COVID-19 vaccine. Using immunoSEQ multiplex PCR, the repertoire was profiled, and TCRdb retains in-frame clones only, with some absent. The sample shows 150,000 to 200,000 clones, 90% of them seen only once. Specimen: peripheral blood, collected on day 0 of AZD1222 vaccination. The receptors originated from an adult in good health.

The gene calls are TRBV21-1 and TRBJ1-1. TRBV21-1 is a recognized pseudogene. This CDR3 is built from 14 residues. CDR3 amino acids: CASSKDGGGTEAFF. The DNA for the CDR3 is TGTGCCAGCAGCAAAGATGGGGGTGGGACTGAAGCTTTCTTT.

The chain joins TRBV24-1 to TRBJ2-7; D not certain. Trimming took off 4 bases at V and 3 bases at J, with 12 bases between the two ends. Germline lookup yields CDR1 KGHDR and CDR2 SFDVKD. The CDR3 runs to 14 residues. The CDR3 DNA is TGTGCCACCAGTGACTCCCCTCGCCACTACGAGCAGTACTTC. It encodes CATSDSPRHYEQYF.

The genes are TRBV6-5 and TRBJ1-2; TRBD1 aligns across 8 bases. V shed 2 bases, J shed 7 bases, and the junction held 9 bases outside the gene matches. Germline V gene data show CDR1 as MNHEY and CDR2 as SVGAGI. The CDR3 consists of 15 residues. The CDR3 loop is CASSYDFVRGLGYTF. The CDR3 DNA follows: TGTGCCAGCAGTTACGACTTTGTCAGGGGGCTTGGCTACACCTTC.

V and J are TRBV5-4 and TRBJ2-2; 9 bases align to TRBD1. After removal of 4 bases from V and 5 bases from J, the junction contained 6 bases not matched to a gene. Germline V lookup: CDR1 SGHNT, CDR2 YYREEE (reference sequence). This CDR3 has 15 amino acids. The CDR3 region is CASSAQGAVTGELFF. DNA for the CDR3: TGTGCCAGCAGCGCACAGGGGGCCGTTACCGGGGAGCTGTTTTTT.

The CDR3, as DNA: TGTGCCAGCCTCCTGACCGCGGCTGGGACCCAGTACTTC. It yields the protein CASLLTAAGTQYF. V and J are TRBV2 and TRBJ2-5; D uncertain. Germline loops: CDR1 SNHLY, CDR2 FYNNEI. Trimming left V 8 bases short and J 7 bases short, with 17 bases between. CDR3 length: 13 residues.

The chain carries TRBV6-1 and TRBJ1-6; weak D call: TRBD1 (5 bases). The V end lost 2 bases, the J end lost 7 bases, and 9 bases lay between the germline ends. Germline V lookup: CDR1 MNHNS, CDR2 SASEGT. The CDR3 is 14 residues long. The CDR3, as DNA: TGTGCCAGCAGTGAACAGGGCCGGAATTCACCCCTCCACTTT. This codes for CASSEQGRNSPLHF.

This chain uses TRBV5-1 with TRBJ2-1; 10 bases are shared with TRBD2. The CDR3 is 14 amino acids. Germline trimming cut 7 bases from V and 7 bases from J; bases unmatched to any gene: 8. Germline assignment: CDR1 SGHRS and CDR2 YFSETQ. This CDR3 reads CASSLAGVGNEQFF. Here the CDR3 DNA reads TGCGCCAGCTCCCTAGCGGGAGTGGGGAATGAGCAGTTCTTC.

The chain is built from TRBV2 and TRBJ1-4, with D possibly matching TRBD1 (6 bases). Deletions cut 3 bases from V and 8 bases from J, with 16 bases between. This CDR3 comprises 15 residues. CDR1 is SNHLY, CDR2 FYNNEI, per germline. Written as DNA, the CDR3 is TGTGCCAGCAGTGATCGGGACATGGACCCAGAAAAACTGTTTTTT. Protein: CASSDRDMDPEKLFF.

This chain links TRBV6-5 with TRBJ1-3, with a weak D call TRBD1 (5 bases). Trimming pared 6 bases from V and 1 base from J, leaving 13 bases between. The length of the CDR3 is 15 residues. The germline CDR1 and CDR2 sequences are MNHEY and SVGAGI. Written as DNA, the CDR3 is TGTGCCAGCAGCAGGGACTTTAAGTCTGGAAACACCATATATTTT. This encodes CASSRDFKSGNTIYF.

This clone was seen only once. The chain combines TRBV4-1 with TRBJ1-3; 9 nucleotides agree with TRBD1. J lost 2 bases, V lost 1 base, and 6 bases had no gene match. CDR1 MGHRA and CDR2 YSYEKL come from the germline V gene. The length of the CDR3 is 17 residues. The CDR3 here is CASSQAGDRAAGNTIYF. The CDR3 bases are TGCGCCAGCAGCCAAGCAGGGGACAGGGCGGCTGGAAACACCATATATTTT.

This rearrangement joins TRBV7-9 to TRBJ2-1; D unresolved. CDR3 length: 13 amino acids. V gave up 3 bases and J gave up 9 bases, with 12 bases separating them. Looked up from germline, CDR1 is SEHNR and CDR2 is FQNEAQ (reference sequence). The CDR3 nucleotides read TGTGCCAGCAGCTTTTATGGGGTCGCTGAGCAGTTCTTC. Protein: CASSFYGVAEQFF.

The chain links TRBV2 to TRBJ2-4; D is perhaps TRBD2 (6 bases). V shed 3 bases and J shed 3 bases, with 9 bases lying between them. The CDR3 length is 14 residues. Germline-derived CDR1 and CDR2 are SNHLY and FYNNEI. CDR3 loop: CASSEEGGKNIQYF. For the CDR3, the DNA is TGTGCCAGCAGTGAGGAGGGCGGCAAAAACATTCAGTACTTC.

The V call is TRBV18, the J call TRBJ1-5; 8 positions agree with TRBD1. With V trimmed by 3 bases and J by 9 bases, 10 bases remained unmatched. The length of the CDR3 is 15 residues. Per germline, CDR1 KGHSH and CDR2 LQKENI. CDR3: CASSPSTGAGGPQHF. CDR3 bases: TGTGCCAGCTCACCTTCGACAGGGGCGGGGGGGCCCCAGCATTTT.

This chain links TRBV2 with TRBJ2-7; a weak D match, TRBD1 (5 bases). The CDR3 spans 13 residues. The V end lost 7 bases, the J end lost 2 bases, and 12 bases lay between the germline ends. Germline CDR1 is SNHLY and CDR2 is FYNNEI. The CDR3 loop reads CASTEDRAYEQYF. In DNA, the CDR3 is TGTGCCAGCACAGAAGACAGAGCCTACGAGCAGTACTTC.

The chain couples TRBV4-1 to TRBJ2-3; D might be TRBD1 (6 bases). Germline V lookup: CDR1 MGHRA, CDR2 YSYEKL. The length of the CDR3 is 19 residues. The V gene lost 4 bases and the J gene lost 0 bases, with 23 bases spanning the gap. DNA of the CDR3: TGCGCCAGCAGCCGCCAGTTTCAGGGGCGTGGGGTTAGCACAGATACGCAGTATTTT. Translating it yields CASSRQFQGRGVSTDTQYF.

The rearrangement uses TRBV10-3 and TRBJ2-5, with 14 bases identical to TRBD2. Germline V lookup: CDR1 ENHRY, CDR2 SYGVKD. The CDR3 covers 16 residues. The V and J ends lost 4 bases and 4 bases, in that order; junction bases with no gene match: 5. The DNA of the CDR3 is TGTGCCATCAGTGGGCCAGGACTAGCGGGGGGAGAGACCCAGTACTTC. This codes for CAISGPGLAGGETQYF.

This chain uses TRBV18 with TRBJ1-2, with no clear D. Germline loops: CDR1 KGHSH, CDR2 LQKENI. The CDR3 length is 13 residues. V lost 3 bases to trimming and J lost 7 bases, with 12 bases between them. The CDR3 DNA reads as TGTGCCAGCTCACCTGTGGAATTACTTGGCTACACCTTC. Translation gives CASSPVELLGYTF.

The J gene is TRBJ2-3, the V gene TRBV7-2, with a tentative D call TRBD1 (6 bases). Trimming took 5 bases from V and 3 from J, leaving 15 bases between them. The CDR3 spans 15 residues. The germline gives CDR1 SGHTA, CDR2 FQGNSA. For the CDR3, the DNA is TGTGCCAGCAGCCCACAGGGTTTCAGGACAGATACGCAGTATTTT. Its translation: CASSPQGFRTDTQYF. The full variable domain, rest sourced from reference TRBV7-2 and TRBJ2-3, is GAGVSQSPSNKVTEKGKDVELRCDPISGHTALYWYRQSLGQGLEFLIYFQGNSAPDKSGLPSDRFSAERTGGSVSTLTIQRTQQEDSAVYLCASSPQGFRTDTQYFGPGTRLTVL.

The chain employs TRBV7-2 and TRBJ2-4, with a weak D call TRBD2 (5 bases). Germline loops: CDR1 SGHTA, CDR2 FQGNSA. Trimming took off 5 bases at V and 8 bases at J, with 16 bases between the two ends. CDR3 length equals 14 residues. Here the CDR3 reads CASSPGRGGYIQYF. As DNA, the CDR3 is TGTGCCAGCAGCCCCGGCCGTGGAGGATACATTCAGTACTTC. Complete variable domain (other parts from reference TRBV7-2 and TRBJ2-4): GAGVSQSPSNKVTEKGKDVELRCDPISGHTALYWYRQSLGQGLEFLIYFQGNSAPDKSGLPSDRFSAERTGGSVSTLTIQRTQQEDSAVYLCASSPGRGGYIQYFGAGTRLSVL.

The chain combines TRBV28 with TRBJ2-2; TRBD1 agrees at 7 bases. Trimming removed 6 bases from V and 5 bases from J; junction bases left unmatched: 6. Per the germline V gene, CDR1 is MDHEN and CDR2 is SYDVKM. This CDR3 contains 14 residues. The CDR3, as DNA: TGTGCCAGCAGACGGGACAGCTCGACCGGGGAGCTGTTTTTT. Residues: CASRRDSSTGELFF.

Here the CDR3 reads CASSSYNDEQFF. As DNA, the CDR3 is TGTGCCAGCAGCTCGTACAATGATGAGCAGTTCTTC. This sequence joins TRBV7-2 and TRBJ2-1; D gene ambiguous. CDR1 and CDR2 from the germline V gene are SGHTA and FQGNSA. V shed 4 bases and J shed 8 bases, with 9 bases lying between them. The CDR3 spans 12 residues.

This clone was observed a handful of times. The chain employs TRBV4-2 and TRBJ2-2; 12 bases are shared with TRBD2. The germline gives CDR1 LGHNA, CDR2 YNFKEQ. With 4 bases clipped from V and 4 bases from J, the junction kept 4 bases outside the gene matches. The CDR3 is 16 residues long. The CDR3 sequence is CASSPLAGGSTGELFF. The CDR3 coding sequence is TGTGCCAGCAGCCCGCTAGCGGGAGGGAGCACCGGGGAGCTGTTTTTT.

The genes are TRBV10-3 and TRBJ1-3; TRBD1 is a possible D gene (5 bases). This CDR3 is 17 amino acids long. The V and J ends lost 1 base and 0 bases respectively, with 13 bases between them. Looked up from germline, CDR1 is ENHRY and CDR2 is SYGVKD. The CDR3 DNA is TGTGCCATCAGTGAGTTCGGGACCTCGAGCTCTGGAAACACCATATATTTT. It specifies CAISEFGTSSSGNTIYF.

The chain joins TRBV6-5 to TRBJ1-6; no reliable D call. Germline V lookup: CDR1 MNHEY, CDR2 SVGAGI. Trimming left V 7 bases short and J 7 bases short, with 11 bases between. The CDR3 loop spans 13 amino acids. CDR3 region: CASTRRENSPLHF. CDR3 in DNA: TGTGCCAGCACCCGAAGGGAGAATTCACCCCTCCACTTT.

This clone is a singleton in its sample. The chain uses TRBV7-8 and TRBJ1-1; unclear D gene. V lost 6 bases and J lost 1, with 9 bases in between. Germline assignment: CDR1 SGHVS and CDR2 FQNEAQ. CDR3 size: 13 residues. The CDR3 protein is CASSWGQNTEAFF. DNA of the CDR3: TGTGCCAGCAGTTGGGGTCAGAACACTGAAGCTTTCTTT.

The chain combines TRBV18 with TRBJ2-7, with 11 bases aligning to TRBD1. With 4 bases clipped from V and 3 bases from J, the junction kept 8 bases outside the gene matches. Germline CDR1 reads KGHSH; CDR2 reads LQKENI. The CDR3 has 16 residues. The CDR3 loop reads CASSRLTGTGGYEQYF. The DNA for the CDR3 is TGTGCCAGCTCACGCTTAACCGGGACAGGGGGCTACGAGCAGTACTTC.

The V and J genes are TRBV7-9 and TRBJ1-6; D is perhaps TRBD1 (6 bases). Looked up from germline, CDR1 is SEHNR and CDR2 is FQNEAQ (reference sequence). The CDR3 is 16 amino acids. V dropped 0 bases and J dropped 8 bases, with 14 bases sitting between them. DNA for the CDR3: TGTGCCAGCAGCTTAGCGACCAGGGGCGAGGATTCACCCCTCCACTTT. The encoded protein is CASSLATRGEDSPLHF.

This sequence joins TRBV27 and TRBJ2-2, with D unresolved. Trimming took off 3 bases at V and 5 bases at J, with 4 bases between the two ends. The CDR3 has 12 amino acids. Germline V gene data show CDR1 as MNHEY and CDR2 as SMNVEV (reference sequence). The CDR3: CASSFSTGELFF. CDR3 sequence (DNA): TGTGCCAGCAGTTTTAGTACCGGGGAGCTGTTTTTT.

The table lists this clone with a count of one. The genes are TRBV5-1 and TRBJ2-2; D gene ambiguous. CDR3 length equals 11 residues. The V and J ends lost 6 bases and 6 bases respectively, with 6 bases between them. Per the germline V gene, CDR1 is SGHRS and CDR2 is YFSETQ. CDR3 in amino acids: CASIYSGELFF. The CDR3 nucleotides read TGCGCCAGCATCTATTCCGGGGAGCTGTTTTTT.

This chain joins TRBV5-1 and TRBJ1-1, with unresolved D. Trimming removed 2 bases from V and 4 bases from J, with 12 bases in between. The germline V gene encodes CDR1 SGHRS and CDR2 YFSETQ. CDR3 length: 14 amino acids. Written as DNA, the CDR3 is TGCGCCAGCAGCTTAGGTAGTTTTCCCACTGAAGCTTTCTTT. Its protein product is CASSLGSFPTEAFF.

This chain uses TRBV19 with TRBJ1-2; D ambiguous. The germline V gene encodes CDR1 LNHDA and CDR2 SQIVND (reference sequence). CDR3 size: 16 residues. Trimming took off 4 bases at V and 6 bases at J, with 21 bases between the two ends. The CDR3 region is CASSTSEQPPWDGYTF. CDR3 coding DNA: TGTGCCAGTAGTACCTCGGAACAGCCTCCCTGGGATGGCTACACCTTC.